The 17 T cell receptor beta chains below come from one sample, sequenced in a study of T cell changes during pregnancy in multiple sclerosis. Profiling relied on immunoSEQ multiplex PCR, and the TCRdb table lists in-frame clones only, not all of them. The sample shows about 57,000 clones, 75% to 95% of them seen only once. Sample: peripheral blood, taken in the first trimester of pregnancy. Receptor source: a female donor in good health, enrolled as a control in a pregnancy study.

The chain uses TRBV5-6 and TRBJ1-2; D perhaps matches TRBD1 (5 bases). This CDR3 contains 14 residues. Germline CDR1 SGHDT, CDR2 YYEEEE. V gave up 0 bases and J gave up 1 base, with 7 bases separating them. The DNA of the CDR3 is TGTGCCAGCAGCTTGGGACAGATTAACTATGGCTACACCTTC. Translation gives CASSLGQINYGYTF.

The CDR3 spells CASSWDRSYGYTF. CDR3 DNA sequence: TGTGCCAGCAGCTGGGACAGGAGCTATGGCTACACCTTC. The rearrangement uses TRBV27 and TRBJ1-2; TRBD1 aligns across 8 bases. The CDR3 runs 13 residues. Trimming took 6 bases from V and 4 from J; bases not matched to a gene: 4. Germline V gene data show CDR1 as MNHEY and CDR2 as SMNVEV (reference sequence).

The CDR3 sequence: CASGPSGQNTGELFF. In nucleotides, the CDR3 is TGTGCTAGTGGTCCCTCCGGACAAAACACCGGGGAGCTGTTTTTT. The gene calls are TRBV12-5 and TRBJ2-2, with D possibly TRBD1 on 5 matching bases. Germline CDR1 and CDR2: LGHNT and FRNRAP. V lost 5 bases and J 2 bases, leaving 12 bases between the germline ends. The CDR3 covers 15 residues. The whole variable domain, remainder taken from reference TRBV12-5 and TRBJ2-2, is DARVTQTPRHKVTEMGQEVTMRCQPILGHNTVFWYRQTMMQGLELLAYFRNRAPLDDSGMPKDRFSAEMPDATLATLKIQPSEPRDSAVYFCASGPSGQNTGELFFGEGSRLTVL.

The genes are TRBV2 and TRBJ1-1; weak D call: TRBD1 (5 bases). Germline V gives CDR1 SNHLY, CDR2 FYNNEI. Trimming removed 9 bases from V and 0 bases from J, with 14 bases in between. CDR3 length: 14 residues. The CDR3: CARPRRGVNTEAFF. The CDR3 DNA reads as TGTGCCAGACCTCGAAGGGGTGTGAACACTGAAGCTTTCTTT.

The rearrangement links TRBV6-5 to TRBJ1-5; unclear D gene. Trimming left V 0 bases short and J 6 bases short, with 9 bases between. The germline CDR1 and CDR2 sequences are MNHEY and SVGAGI. The CDR3 totals 14 residues. CDR3 loop: CASSYSTFGQPQHF. In DNA, the CDR3 is TGTGCCAGCAGTTACTCGACATTCGGTCAGCCCCAGCATTTT.

The rearrangement joins TRBV7-8 to TRBJ2-1; D might be TRBD1 (5 bases). V lost 2 bases, J lost 4 bases, and 15 bases lay in between. Germline assignment: CDR1 SGHVS and CDR2 FQNEAQ. The CDR3 is made up of 16 amino acids. The CDR3 region is CASSLLDTESYNEQFF. The CDR3 coding sequence is TGTGCCAGCAGCTTACTGGACACCGAGAGTTACAATGAGCAGTTCTTC.

The chain has TRBV7-9 and TRBJ2-1; D is uncertain. CDR1 SEHNR and CDR2 FQNEAQ come from the germline V gene (reference sequence). This CDR3 has 14 amino acids. Trimming cost V 1 base and J 3 bases, with 7 bases left between them. CDR3 region: CASSLVGNYNEQFF. The DNA for the CDR3 is TGTGCCAGCAGCTTAGTTGGCAACTACAATGAGCAGTTCTTC.

The genes are TRBV4-2 and TRBJ2-5; 7 positions match TRBD2. With 1 base clipped from V and 0 bases from J, the junction kept 8 bases outside the gene matches. Germline V gives CDR1 LGHNA, CDR2 YNFKEQ. This CDR3 has 17 amino acids. CDR3 loop: CASSQGFREGYQETQYF. CDR3 sequence (DNA): TGTGCCAGCAGCCAAGGCTTTAGGGAGGGATACCAAGAGACCCAGTACTTC.

V gene TRBV7-6 combines with J gene TRBJ1-4; a possible D gene is TRBD1 (6 bases). The CDR3 totals 13 residues. Germline V gene lookup returns CDR1 SGHVS and CDR2 FNYEAQ. Trimming stripped 5 bases from V and 8 bases from J, with 12 bases between. CDR3 region: CASSPWTEEKLFF. The CDR3 coding sequence is TGTGCCAGCAGCCCTTGGACAGAAGAAAAACTGTTTTTT.

The chain links TRBV5-4 to TRBJ2-2, with 10 bases matching TRBD2. CDR3 length: 16 residues. J was trimmed by 2 bases and V by 4 bases; bases with no gene match: 5. Germline CDR1 reads SGHNT; CDR2 reads YYREEE (reference sequence). The CDR3 is CASSALAGGNTGELFF. The DNA of the CDR3 is TGTGCCAGCAGCGCCTTAGCGGGGGGAAACACCGGGGAGCTGTTTTTT.

The V gene is TRBV30, the J gene TRBJ2-4; perhaps TRBD1 as D (5 bases). This CDR3 is built from 15 residues. Trimming shortened V by 3 bases and J by 0 bases, and 12 bases separated the two germline ends. Germline values: CDR1 GTSNPN, CDR2 SVGIG (reference sequence). The CDR3 DNA reads as TGTGCCTGGAGGGCACAGGCCTTAGCCAAAAACATTCAGTACTTC. Amino acid sequence: CAWRAQALAKNIQYF.

The chain links TRBV2 to TRBJ1-4; D might be TRBD1 (6 bases). From germline, CDR1 is SNHLY and CDR2 FYNNEI. The CDR3 totals 13 residues. Trimming removed 7 bases at V and 3 bases at J, with 9 bases between. CDR3 loop: CASTGQSNEKLFF. CDR3 nucleotides: TGTGCCAGCACCGGACAGTCTAATGAAAAACTGTTTTTT.

J is TRBJ2-5 and V is TRBV29-1, with TRBD2 identical over 12 bases. Germline CDR1 is SQVTM and CDR2 is ANQGSEA. J gave up 2 bases and V 5 bases, and 3 bases lay outside the gene matches. The CDR3 is 14 residues long. CDR3 sequence: CSVPSGGDQETQYF. The DNA for the CDR3 is TGCAGCGTTCCTAGCGGGGGGGATCAAGAGACCCAGTACTTC.

The genes are TRBV4-1 and TRBJ2-1, with 7 bases lining up with TRBD2. Germline CDR1 is MGHRA and CDR2 is YSYEKL. The CDR3 spans 16 residues. With V trimmed by 1 base and J by 15 bases, 18 bases remained unmatched. The CDR3, as DNA: TGCGCCAGCAGCCAAGCTAACCTGATCGTGGGAGGGCCCTTGTTCTTC. Amino acid sequence: CASSQANLIVGGPLFF.

The chain uses TRBV4-1 and TRBJ2-3; tentative D call: TRBD2 (5 bases). This CDR3 spans 16 amino acids. The ends were cut back, 0 bases at V and 2 bases at J, with 12 bases in the middle. Germline V lookup: CDR1 MGHRA, CDR2 YSYEKL. The CDR3 coding sequence is TGCGCCAGCAGCCAAGAAGGGTGGGGAGCCACAGATACGCAGTATTTT. Protein product: CASSQEGWGATDTQYF.

The chain is built from TRBV2 and TRBJ1-1; 8 bases match TRBD1. V shed 0 bases, J shed 5 bases, and the junction held 8 bases outside the gene matches. The CDR3 has 16 amino acids. The germline V gene encodes CDR1 SNHLY and CDR2 FYNNEI. This chain's CDR3 is CASSEALRTGRTEAFF. The CDR3 nucleotides are TGTGCCAGCAGTGAAGCGCTTAGGACAGGGCGGACTGAAGCTTTCTTT.

The chain carries TRBV5-1 and TRBJ2-3; D may be TRBD2 (6 bases). The CDR3 sequence is 15 residues long. Trimming pared 1 base from V and 2 bases from J, leaving 11 bases between. Per germline, CDR1 SGHRS and CDR2 YFSETQ. CDR3 region: CASSLFPGVTDTQYF. In DNA form, the CDR3 reads TGCGCCAGCAGCTTGTTTCCGGGAGTCACAGATACGCAGTATTTT.